A single sample is the source of the 16 T cell receptor beta chains below, sequenced in a study of T cell responses to AZD1222 COVID-19 vaccine. Produced via immunoSEQ multiplex PCR; TCRdb's table is partial and in-frame only. The table has more than 150,000 clones, 90% to 95% seen once. The source was peripheral blood, collected 28 days after the second AZD1222 dose. Source of these receptors: an adult who received the AZD1222 COVID-19 vaccine.

The CDR3 DNA reads TGCGCCAGCAGTGAGTCGCTTAGCGGGTTCTCCTCCTACAATGAGCAGTTCTTC. Its protein is CASSESLSGFSSYNEQFF. This chain joins TRBV10-1 and TRBJ2-1; TRBD2 aligns across 7 bases. There are 18 residues in the CDR3. In germline, CDR1 is WNHNN, CDR2 SYGVQD (reference sequence). V gave up 0 bases and J gave up 0 bases; unmatched junction bases: 8.

The chain recombines TRBV4-3 with TRBJ1-1; D call uncertain. V lost 4 bases to trimming and J lost 2 bases, with 14 bases between them. The CDR3 has 15 amino acids. Germline V gives CDR1 LGHNA, CDR2 YSLEER. Here the CDR3 DNA reads TGCGCCAGCAGCCTCGAGTCAAGGGAAAACACTGAAGCTTTCTTT. Translation gives CASSLESRENTEAFF.

The rearrangement uses TRBV7-3 and TRBJ2-3; 11 bases match TRBD2. The CDR3 sequence is 16 residues long. V gave up 2 bases and J gave up 2 bases; unmatched junction bases: 3. Germline-derived CDR1 and CDR2 are SGHTA and FQGTGA. The chain's CDR3 is CASSLLTSGATDTQYF. As DNA, the CDR3 is TGTGCCAGCAGCTTATTGACTAGCGGGGCCACAGATACGCAGTATTTT.

This sequence joins TRBV4-3 and TRBJ2-1; D gene unclear. Germline V CDR1 and CDR2: LGHNA, YSLEER. The CDR3 totals 13 residues. V lost 0 bases, J lost 6 bases, and 6 bases lay in between. The CDR3 nucleotides are TGCGCCAGCAGCCAAGATGAACCCAATGAGCAGTTCTTC. This gives the protein CASSQDEPNEQFF.

The V call is TRBV13, the J call TRBJ2-4, with TRBD1 matching over 8 bases. CDR3 length equals 18 residues. Germline CDR1 reads PRHDT; CDR2 reads FYEKMQ (reference sequence). J lost 7 bases, V lost 1 base, and 15 bases had no gene match. The CDR3: CASSLARGYRTGYNIQYF. The CDR3 DNA reads as TGTGCCAGCAGCTTAGCCAGGGGGTATAGGACAGGGTACAACATTCAGTACTTC.

This chain uses TRBV19 with TRBJ1-1, with 7 nucleotides matching TRBD1. The CDR3 extends over 13 amino acids. After removal of 9 bases from V and 0 bases from J, the junction contained 4 bases not matched to a gene. Germline V gene sequence: CDR1 LNHDA, CDR2 SQIVND (reference sequence). The CDR3 protein is CASRQGLNTEAFF. CDR3 in DNA: TGTGCCAGCAGACAGGGACTGAACACTGAAGCTTTCTTT.

This clone was counted ten times or more. Other DNA sequences in this specimen translate into the identical CDR3. The chain joins TRBV12-3 or TRBV12-4 to TRBJ2-5; 7 bases line up with TRBD1. This CDR3 has 13 amino acids. The trim removed 7 bases at V and 3 bases at J, leaving 5 bases unmatched. CDR3 region: CASILGTEETQYF. The CDR3 DNA reads as TGTGCCAGCATTCTTGGGACAGAAGAGACCCAGTACTTC.

The chain links TRBV27 to TRBJ1-5, with TRBD1 matching 9 bases. Germline loops: CDR1 MNHEY, CDR2 SMNVEV (reference sequence). This CDR3 spans 14 amino acids. J gave up 6 bases and V 8 bases, and 8 bases lay outside the gene matches. The DNA for the CDR3 is TGTGCCAGCTCCCGGGACAGGGAGGGTCAGCCCCAGCATTTT. It specifies CASSRDREGQPQHF.

This chain uses TRBV10-3 with TRBJ2-7; perhaps TRBD1 as D (6 bases). Germline V gene data show CDR1 as ENHRY and CDR2 as SYGVKD. This CDR3 is 13 amino acids long. Trimming removed 8 bases at V and 2 bases at J, with 13 bases between. Here the CDR3 reads CAIGGTNPYEQYF. The CDR3 DNA follows: TGTGCCATCGGTGGGACAAATCCCTACGAGCAGTACTTC.

The chain combines TRBV3-1 (or the pseudogene TRBV3-2) with TRBJ2-1; 12 nucleotides align to TRBD2. The V gene's germline CDR1 is LGHDT and CDR2 YNNKEL (reference sequence). V dropped 1 base and J dropped 8; count of bases not matched to a gene: 12. The CDR3 is made up of 18 amino acids. The CDR3 nucleotides read TGTGCCAGCAGCCAAGCCGGACTAGCGGGGTCCTGGAAGGATGAGCAGTTCTTC. It is translated as CASSQAGLAGSWKDEQFF.

The CDR3 here is CAGLRDRGDKLFF. The CDR3 DNA reads TGTGCCGGACTGCGGGACAGGGGGGACAAACTGTTTTTT. The J gene is TRBJ1-4, the V gene TRBV2; 11 positions match TRBD1. CDR3 length: 13 residues. Unmatched junction bases numbered 10, after V lost 11 bases and J lost 11 bases. The germline CDR1 and CDR2 sequences are SNHLY and FYNNEI. Full variable domain (rest looked up from reference TRBV2 and TRBJ1-4): EPEVTQTPSHQVTQMGQEVILRCVPISNHLYFYWYRQILGQKVEFLVSFYNNEISEKSEIFDDQFSVERPDGSNFTLKIRSTKLEDSAMYFCAGLRDRGDKLFFGSGTQLSVL.

J is TRBJ2-5 and V is TRBV5-4, with D perhaps matching TRBD1 or TRBD2 (5 bases each). Germline V CDR1 and CDR2: SGHNT, YYREEE (reference sequence). The CDR3 contains 15 residues. The V end lost 4 bases, the J end lost 6 bases, and 19 bases lay between the germline ends. The CDR3 reads CASSTWTPGKQTQYF. The CDR3 nucleotides are TGTGCCAGCAGCACCTGGACACCGGGGAAACAGACCCAGTACTTC.

This clone occurred once. The rearrangement joins TRBV19 to TRBJ1-5; perhaps TRBD1 as D (5 bases). CDR3 length: 18 residues. V gave up 4 bases and J gave up 0 bases, with 19 bases separating them. CDR1 is LNHDA and CDR2 is SQIVND in the germline V gene (reference sequence). The CDR3 bases are TGTGCCAGTAGTAGACGCAGCCGGGACGGCAATAGCAATCAGCCCCAGCATTTT. This sequence encodes CASSRRSRDGNSNQPQHF.

The gene calls are TRBV7-9 and TRBJ2-1; D remains unclear. Trimming stripped 7 bases from V and 8 bases from J, with 12 bases between. CDR3 length: 12 residues. Germline lookup yields CDR1 SEHNR and CDR2 FQNEAQ (reference sequence). Here the CDR3 DNA reads TGTGCCAGCAACTCTGACTCATATGAGCAGTTCTTC. It specifies CASNSDSYEQFF.

The chain employs TRBV28 and TRBJ1-1, with 8 bases that match TRBD1. The CDR3 has 14 amino acids. The germline CDR1 and CDR2 sequences are MDHEN and SYDVKM. The V segment lost 7 bases and the J segment 1 base; nucleotides outside the gene matches: 5. The CDR3 here is CASIDRGGNTEAFF. The CDR3 DNA is TGTGCCAGCATCGACAGGGGCGGGAACACTGAAGCTTTCTTT.

The rearrangement links TRBV11-3 to TRBJ1-4, with TRBD1 as a possible D gene (5 bases). The CDR3 loop spans 14 amino acids. Germline V gene data show CDR1 as SGHNT and CDR2 as YENEEA. The V end was cut by 6 bases, the J end by 5 bases, with 13 bases between. The CDR3 sequence is CASRPGPANEKLFF. CDR3 in DNA: TGTGCCAGCAGGCCAGGGCCAGCGAATGAAAAACTGTTTTTT. The entire variable domain, with the rest obtained from reference TRBV11-3 and TRBJ1-4, is as follows: EAGVVQSPRYKIIEKKQPVAFWCNPISGHNTLYWYLQNLGQGPELLIRYENEEAVDDSQLPKDRFSAERLKGVDSTLKIQPAELGDSAVYLCASRPGPANEKLFFGSGTQLSVL.